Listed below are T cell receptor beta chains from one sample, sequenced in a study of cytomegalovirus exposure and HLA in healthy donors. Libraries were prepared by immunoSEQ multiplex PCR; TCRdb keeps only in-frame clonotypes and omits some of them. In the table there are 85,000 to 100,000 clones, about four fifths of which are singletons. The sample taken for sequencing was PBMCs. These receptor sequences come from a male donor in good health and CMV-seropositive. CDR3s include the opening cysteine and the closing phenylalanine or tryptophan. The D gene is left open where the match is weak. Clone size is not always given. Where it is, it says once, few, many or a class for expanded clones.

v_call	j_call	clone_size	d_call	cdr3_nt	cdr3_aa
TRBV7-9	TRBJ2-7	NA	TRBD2	TGTGCCAGCAGCTTAGGCGGGGGGTACTCCTACGAGCAGTACTTC	CASSLGGGYSYEQYF
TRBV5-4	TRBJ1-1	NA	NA	TGTGCCAGCAGCCCGTGGGGCACTACGAACACTGAAGCTTTCTTT	CASSPWGTTNTEAFF
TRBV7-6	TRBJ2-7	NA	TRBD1	TGTGCCAGCAGCCCCGGGACAGAGCAAGGCTACGAGCAGTACTTC	CASSPGTEQGYEQYF
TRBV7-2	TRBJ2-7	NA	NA	TGTGCCAGCAGTTATCAGGGTTACGAGCAGTACTTC	CASSYQGYEQYF
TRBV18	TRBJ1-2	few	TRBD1	TGTGCCAGCTCGCCGGGACAGGGCAACTATGGCTACACCTTC	CASSPGQGNYGYTF
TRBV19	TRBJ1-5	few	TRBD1	TGTGCCAGTAGTGCCGGACAGGGACGAAATCAGCCCCAGCATTTT	CASSAGQGRNQPQHF
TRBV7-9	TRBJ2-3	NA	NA	TGTGCCAGCAGCTTAGGGGGGGGCTTAGGAGATACGCAGTATTTT	CASSLGGGLGDTQYF
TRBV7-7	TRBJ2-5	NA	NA	TGTGCTAGCAGCCGACTAGTCGTGGAGACCCAGTACTTC	CASSRLVVETQYF
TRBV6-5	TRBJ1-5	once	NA	TGTGCCAGCAGGCACAGGGACGGGCAGCCCCAGCATTTT	CASRHRDGQPQHF
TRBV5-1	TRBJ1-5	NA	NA	TGCGCCAGCAGCTCAGAATACAATCAGCCCCAGCATTTT	CASSSEYNQPQHF
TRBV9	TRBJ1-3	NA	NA	TGTGCCAGCAGCGTAGCTACGGGGGGCGTCTCTGGAAACACCATATATTTT	CASSVATGGVSGNTIYF
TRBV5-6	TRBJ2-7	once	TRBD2	TGTGCCAGCAGCCCCGGACTAGGTTACGAGCAGTACTTC	CASSPGLGYEQYF
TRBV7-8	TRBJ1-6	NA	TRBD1	TGTGCCAGCAGCTTAGAAGGACAGGGGTTCTCACCCCTCCACTTT	CASSLEGQGFSPLHF
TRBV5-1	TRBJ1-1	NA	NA	TGCGCCAGCAGCTTGGGGACAGCTCTGAACACTGAAGCTTTCTTT	CASSLGTALNTEAFF
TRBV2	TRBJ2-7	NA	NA	TGTGCCAGCAGCCGACTAAGCAGCTCCTACGAGCAGTACTTC	CASSRLSSSYEQYF
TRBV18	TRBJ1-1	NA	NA	TGTGCCAGCTCACCTGACCCTTCGAGGACTGAAGCTTTCTTT	CASSPDPSRTEAFF
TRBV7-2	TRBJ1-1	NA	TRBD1	TGTGCCAGCAGCCCTAACCGACAGGGAGCTTTCTTT	CASSPNRQGAFF
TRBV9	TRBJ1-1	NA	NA	TGTGCCAGCAGCGTAGTTCAGGGGACGGGCACTGAAGCTTTCTTT	CASSVVQGTGTEAFF
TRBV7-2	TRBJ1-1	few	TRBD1	TGTGCCAGCAGCTCCAGACAGGGCACTGAAGCTTTCTTT	CASSSRQGTEAFF
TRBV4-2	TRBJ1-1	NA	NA	TGTGCCAGCAGCCAATATGAGTCCGAAGCTTTCTTT	CASSQYESEAFF
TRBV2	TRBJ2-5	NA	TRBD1	TGTGCCAGCAGTCTGCGGATATATGTGTCTGGGACAGGGGTTCAAGAGACCCAGTACTTC	CASSLRIYVSGTGVQETQYF
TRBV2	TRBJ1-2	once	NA	TGTGCCAGCAGTGAAGCAAGAGGTAGAGATGGCTACACCTTC	CASSEARGRDGYTF
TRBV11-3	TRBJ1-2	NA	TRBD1	TGTGCCAGCAGCTTAGAGGGGACAGGCTTGTATGGCTACACCTTC	CASSLEGTGLYGYTF
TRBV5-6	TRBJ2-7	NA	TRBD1	TGTGCCAGCAGCTCGGAGAGGGGGCTAGCATCGCTCGAGCAGTACTTC	CASSSERGLASLEQYF
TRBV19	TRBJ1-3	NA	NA	TGTGCCAGTAGTCCCTATGGGAGGGGAAGTGGAAACACCATATATTTT	CASSPYGRGSGNTIYF
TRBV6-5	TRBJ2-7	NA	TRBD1	TGTGCCAGCAGAGCCGGGACAGGGGGGACCTACGAGCAGTACTTC	CASRAGTGGTYEQYF
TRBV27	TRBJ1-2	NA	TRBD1	TGTGCCAGCAGTTTATTCTCCAGTGGACAGGGGGCGCATGGCTACACCTTC	CASSLFSSGQGAHGYTF
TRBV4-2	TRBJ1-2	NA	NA	TGTGCCAGCAGCCAAGGCGGAATTTGGGGGCAGGACTATGGCTACACCTTC	CASSQGGIWGQDYGYTF
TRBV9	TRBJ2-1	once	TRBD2	TGTGCCAGCAGCGTAGGGAGCGGGGGGTACAATGAGCAGTTCTTC	CASSVGSGGYNEQFF
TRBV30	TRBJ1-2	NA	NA	TGTGCCTGGGTCACAGGTAATAATGGCTACACCTTC	CAWVTGNNGYTF
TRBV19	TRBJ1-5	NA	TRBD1	TGTGCCAGTAGTATAAGTAAGGGGGCTCGGGGTCAGCCCCAGCATTTT	CASSISKGARGQPQHF
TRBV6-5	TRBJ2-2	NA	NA	TGTGCCAGCAGTTACCAGACGGGGGCCGGGGAGCTGTTTTTT	CASSYQTGAGELFF
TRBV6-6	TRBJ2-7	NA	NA	TGTGCCAGCCTCTCCTCAGGGGCGGGCAGGGCCTACGAGCAGTACTTC	CASLSSGAGRAYEQYF
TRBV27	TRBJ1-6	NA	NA	TGTGCCAGCAGAGGAAGGAGGGAGGGGCTACCTAATTCACCCCTCCACTTT	CASRGRREGLPNSPLHF
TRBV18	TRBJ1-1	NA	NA	TGTGCCAGCTCACCTACAGGATTGGGCCTCAACACTGAAGCTTTCTTT	CASSPTGLGLNTEAFF
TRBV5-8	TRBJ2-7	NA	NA	TGTGCCAGCAGCAGGGAAGGACGCCCGGGGGACGAGCAGTACTTC	CASSREGRPGDEQYF
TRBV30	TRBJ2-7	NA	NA	TGTGCCTGGAGGGGACTTTTGAGCTCCTACGAGCAGTACTTC	CAWRGLLSSYEQYF
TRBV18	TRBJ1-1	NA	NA	TGTGCCAGCTCGCCCGGGACACTTAACACTGAAGCTTTCTTT	CASSPGTLNTEAFF
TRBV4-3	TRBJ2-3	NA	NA	TGCGCCAGCAGCCCGACTAGTTTCAACACAGATACGCAGTATTTT	CASSPTSFNTDTQYF
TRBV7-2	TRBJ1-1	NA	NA	TGTGCCAGCAGCTTAAACGCGGGGAACACTGAAGCTTTCTTT	CASSLNAGNTEAFF
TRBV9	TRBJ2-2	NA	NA	TGTGCCAGCAGCGTTTCTACGAACACCGGGGAGCTGTTTTTT	CASSVSTNTGELFF
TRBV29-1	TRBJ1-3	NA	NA	TGCAGCGTTGAAGATCCTTATTCCTCTGGAAACACCATATATTTT	CSVEDPYSSGNTIYF
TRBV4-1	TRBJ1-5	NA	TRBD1	TGCGCCAGCAGCCAAATAGGGGGCGATCAGCCCCAGCATTTT	CASSQIGGDQPQHF
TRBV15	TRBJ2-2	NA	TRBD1	TGTGCCACCAGCAACGACAGGGAAACCGGGGAGCTGTTTTTT	CATSNDRETGELFF
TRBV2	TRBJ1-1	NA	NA	TGTGCCAGCACCACAGAAGGGGGAACTGAAGCTTTCTTT	CASTTEGGTEAFF
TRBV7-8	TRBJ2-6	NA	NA	TGTGCCAGCAGCGCCAGGGAATCTACTCTTTCTGGGGCCAACGTCCTGACTTTC	CASSARESTLSGANVLTF
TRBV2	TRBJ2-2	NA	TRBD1	TGTGCCAGCAGAATTACAGGGGAAGGGCTGTTTTTT	CASRITGEGLFF